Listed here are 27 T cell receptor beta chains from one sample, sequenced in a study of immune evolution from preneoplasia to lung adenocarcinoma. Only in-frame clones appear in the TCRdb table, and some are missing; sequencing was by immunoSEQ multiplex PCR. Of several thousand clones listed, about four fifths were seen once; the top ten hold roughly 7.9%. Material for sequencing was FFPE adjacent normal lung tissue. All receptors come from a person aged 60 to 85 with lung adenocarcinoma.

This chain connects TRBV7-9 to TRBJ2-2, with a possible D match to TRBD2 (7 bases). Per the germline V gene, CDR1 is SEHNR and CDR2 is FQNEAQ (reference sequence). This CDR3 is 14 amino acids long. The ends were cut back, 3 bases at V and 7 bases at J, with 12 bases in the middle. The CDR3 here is CASSLGGGGGELFF. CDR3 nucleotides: TGTGCCAGCAGCTTGGGAGGGGGTGGCGGGGAGCTGTTTTTT.

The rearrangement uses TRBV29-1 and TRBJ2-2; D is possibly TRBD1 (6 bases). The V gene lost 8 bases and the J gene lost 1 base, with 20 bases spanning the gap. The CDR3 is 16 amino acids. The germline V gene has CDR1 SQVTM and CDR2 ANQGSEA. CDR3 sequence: CSPGVGHLQNTGELFF. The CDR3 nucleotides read TGCAGCCCCGGAGTGGGACACCTACAGAACACCGGGGAGCTGTTTTTT.

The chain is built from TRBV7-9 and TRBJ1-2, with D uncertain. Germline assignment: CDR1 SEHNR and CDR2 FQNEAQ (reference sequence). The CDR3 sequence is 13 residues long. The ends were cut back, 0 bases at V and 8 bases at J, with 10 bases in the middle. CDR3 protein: CASSLAVRKGYTF. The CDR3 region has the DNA TGTGCCAGCAGCTTAGCGGTTAGGAAGGGCTACACCTTC.

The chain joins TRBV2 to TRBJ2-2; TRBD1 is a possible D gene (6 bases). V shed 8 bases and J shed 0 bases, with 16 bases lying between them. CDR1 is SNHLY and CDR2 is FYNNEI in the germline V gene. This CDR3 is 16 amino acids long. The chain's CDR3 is CASSQEGVANTGELFF. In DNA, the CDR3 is TGTGCCAGCTCACAAGAGGGGGTCGCGAACACCGGGGAGCTGTTTTTT.

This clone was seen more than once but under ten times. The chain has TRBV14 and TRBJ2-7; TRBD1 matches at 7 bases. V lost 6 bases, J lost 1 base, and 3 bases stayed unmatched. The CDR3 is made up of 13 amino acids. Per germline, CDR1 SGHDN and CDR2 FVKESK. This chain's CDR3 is CASRRTGSYEQYF. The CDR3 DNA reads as TGTGCCAGCAGACGGACAGGATCCTACGAGCAGTACTTC.

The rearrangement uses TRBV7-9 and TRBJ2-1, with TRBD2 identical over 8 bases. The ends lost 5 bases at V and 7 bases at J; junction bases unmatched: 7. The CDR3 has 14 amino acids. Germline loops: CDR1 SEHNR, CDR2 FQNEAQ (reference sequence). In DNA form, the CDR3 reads TGTGCCAGCAGCCCGGGACTAGGGGTGAATGAGCAGTTCTTC. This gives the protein CASSPGLGVNEQFF.

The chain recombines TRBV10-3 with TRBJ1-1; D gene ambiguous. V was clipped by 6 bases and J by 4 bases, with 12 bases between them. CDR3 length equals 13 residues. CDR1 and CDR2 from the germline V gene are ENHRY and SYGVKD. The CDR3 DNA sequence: TGTGCCATCAGGGAGATGTCGAGCACTGAAGCTTTCTTT. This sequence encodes CAIREMSSTEAFF.

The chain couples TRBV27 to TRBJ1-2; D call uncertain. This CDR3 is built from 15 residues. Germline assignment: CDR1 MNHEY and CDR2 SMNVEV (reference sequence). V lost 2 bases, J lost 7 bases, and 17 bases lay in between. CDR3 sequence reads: CASSLLSAGDGGYTF. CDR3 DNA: TGTGCCAGCAGTTTACTTTCAGCTGGCGATGGTGGCTACACCTTC.

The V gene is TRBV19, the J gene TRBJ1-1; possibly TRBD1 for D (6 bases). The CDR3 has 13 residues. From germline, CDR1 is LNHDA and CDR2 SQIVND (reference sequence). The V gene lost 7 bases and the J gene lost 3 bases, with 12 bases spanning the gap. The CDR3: CASNRAWHTEAFF. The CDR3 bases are TGTGCCAGTAACAGGGCTTGGCACACTGAAGCTTTCTTT.

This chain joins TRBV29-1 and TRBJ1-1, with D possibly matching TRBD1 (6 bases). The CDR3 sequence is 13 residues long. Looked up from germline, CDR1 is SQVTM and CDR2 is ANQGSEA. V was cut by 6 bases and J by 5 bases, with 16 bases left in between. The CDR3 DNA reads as TGCAGCGTGGAGGACAGCGAGTGGACTGAAGCTTTCTTT. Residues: CSVEDSEWTEAFF.

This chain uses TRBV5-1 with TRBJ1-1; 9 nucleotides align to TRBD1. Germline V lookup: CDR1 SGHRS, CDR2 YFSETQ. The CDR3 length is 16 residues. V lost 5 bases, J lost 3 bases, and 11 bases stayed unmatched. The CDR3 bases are TGCGCCAGCAGTAGAGGGACAGGGAACATGGACACTGAAGCTTTCTTT. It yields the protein CASSRGTGNMDTEAFF.

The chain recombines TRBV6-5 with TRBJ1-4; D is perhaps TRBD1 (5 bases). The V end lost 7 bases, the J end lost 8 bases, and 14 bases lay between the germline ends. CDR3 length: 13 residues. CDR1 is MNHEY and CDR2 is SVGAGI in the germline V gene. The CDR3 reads CASTWGPGEKLFF. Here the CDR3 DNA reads TGTGCCAGCACTTGGGGACCGGGGGAAAAACTGTTTTTT.

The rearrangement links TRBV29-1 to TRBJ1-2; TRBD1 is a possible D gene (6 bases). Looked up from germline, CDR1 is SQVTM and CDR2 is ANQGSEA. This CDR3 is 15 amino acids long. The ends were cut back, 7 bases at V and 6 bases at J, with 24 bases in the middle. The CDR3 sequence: CSAIPFNRAVDGYTF. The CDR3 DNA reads TGCAGCGCTATTCCTTTTAACAGGGCTGTGGATGGCTACACCTTC.

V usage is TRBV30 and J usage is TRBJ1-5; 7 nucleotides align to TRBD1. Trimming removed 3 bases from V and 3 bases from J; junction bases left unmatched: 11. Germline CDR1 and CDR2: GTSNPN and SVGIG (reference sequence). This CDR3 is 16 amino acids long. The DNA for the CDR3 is TGTGCCTGGAGGGGAAAGGGGGCCCTTATCAATCAGCCCCAGCATTTT. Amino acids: CAWRGKGALINQPQHF.

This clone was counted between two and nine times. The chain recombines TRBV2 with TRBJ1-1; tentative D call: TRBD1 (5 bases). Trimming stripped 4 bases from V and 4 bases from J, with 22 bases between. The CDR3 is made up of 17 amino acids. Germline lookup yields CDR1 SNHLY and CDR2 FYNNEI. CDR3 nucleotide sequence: TGTGCCAGCAGTGTTTCTTATCCGGGGCGGGCTGGCACTGAAGCTTTCTTT. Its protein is CASSVSYPGRAGTEAFF. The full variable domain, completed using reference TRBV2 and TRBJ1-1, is EPEVTQTPSHQVTQMGQEVILRCVPISNHLYFYWYRQILGQKVEFLVSFYNNEISEKSEIFDDQFSVERPDGSNFTLKIRSTKLEDSAMYFCASSVSYPGRAGTEAFFGQGTRLTVV.

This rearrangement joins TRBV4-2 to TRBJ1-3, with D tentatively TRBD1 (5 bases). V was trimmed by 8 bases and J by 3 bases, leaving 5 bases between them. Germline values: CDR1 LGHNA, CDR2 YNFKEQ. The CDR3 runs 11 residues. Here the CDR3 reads CASGGGNTIYF. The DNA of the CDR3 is TGTGCCAGCGGGGGTGGAAACACCATATATTTT.

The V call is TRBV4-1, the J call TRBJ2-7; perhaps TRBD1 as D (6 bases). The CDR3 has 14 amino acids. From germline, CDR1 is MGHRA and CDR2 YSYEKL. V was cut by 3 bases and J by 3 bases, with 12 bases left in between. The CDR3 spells CASSQEQGLYEQYF. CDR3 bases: TGCGCCAGCAGCCAGGAGCAGGGGCTCTACGAGCAGTACTTC.

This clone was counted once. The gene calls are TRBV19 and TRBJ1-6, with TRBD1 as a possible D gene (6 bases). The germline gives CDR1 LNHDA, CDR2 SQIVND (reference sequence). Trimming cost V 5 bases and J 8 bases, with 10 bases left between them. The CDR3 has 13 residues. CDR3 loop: CASSSRGDSPLHF. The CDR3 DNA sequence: TGTGCCAGTAGTTCCAGGGGAGATTCACCCCTCCACTTT.

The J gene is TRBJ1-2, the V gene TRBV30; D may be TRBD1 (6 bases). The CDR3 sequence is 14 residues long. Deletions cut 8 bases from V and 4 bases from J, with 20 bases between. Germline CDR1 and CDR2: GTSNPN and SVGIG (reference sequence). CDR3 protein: CAGPNPGGSYGYTF. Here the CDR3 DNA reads TGTGCCGGACCAAACCCGGGGGGCAGCTATGGCTACACCTTC.

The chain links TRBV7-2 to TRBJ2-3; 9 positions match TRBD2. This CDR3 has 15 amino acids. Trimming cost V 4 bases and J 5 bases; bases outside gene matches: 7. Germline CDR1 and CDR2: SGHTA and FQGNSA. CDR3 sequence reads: CASSWQREVVDTQYF. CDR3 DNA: TGTGCCAGCAGCTGGCAGCGGGAGGTAGTAGATACGCAGTATTTT.

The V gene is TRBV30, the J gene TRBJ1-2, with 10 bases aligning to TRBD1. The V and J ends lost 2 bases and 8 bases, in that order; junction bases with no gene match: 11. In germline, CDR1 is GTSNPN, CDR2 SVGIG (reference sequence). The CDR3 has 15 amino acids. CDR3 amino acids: CAWSYVDGQGDGYTF. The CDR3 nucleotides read TGTGCCTGGAGTTATGTTGACGGACAGGGGGACGGCTACACCTTC.

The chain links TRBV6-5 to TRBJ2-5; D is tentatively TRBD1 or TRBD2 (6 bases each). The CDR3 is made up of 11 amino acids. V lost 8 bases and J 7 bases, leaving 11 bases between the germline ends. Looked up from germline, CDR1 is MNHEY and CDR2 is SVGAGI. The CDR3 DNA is TGTGCCAGCGCGGGACACAGGACCCAGTACTTC. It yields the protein CASAGHRTQYF.

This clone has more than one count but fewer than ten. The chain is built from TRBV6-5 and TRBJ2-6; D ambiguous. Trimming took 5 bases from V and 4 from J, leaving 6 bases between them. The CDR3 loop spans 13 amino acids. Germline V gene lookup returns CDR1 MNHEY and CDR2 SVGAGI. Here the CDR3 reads CASSVPGANVLTF. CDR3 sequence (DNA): TGTGCCAGCAGTGTTCCCGGGGCCAACGTCCTGACTTTC.

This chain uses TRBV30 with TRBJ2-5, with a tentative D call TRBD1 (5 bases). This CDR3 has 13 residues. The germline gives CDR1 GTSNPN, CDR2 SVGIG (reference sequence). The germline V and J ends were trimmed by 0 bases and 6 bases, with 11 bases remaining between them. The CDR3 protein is CAWSVQDAQTQYF. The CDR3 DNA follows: TGTGCCTGGAGTGTACAGGACGCGCAGACCCAGTACTTC.

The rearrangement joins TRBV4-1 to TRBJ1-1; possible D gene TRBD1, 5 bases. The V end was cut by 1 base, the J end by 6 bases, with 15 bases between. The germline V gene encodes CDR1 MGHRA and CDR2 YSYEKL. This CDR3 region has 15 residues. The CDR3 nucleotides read TGCGCCAGCAGCCAAGGCTGGGGGGGGGAGCCTGAAGCTTTCTTT. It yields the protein CASSQGWGGEPEAFF.

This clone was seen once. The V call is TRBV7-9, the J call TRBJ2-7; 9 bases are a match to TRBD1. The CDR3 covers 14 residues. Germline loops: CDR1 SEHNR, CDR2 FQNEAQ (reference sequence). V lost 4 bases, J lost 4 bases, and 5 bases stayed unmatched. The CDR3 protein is CASSSQGAFYEQYF. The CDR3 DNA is TGTGCCAGCAGCTCACAGGGGGCGTTTTACGAGCAGTACTTC.

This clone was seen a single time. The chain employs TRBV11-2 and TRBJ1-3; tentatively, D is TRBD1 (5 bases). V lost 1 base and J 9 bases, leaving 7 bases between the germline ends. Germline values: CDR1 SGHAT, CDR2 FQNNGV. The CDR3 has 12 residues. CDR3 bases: TGTGCCAGCAGCTTAGTGGACACCACCATATATTTT. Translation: CASSLVDTTIYF.